The entry that follows covers one T cell receptor (beta chain) sequence. Its antigen is unknown. The tumor samples were collected prior to definitive surgery or chemotherapy. Repertoires were generated with immunoSEQ multiplex PCR, while TCRdb's copy carries only in-frame clones and drops some. The table lists more than 10,000 clones, about 63% of them singletons. This entry comes from a study of high-grade serous ovarian cancer treatment subgroups. Study at large: Mean per sample: around 13,000 reads, 7,400 or so unique TCR beta rearrangements. Regarding the study as a whole: Clonal relatedness tracked neoantigen level, and by trend copy number and mutation load. These tumor repertoires lack spatial information from bulk sequencing.

The CDR3 length is 14 residues. CDR1 is MDHEN and CDR2 is SYDVKM in the germline V gene. Trimming took 8 bases from V and 2 from J; bases not matched to a gene: 7. The V and J genes are TRBV28 and TRBJ2-7, with TRBD2 matching 9 bases. This receptor was identified in a human donor with high-grade serous ovarian cancer. Sequencing was carried out using tumor tissue. Written as DNA, the CDR3 is TGTGCCAGCGGCTCTAGCGGGGCCGCCTACGAGCAGTACTTC. Its protein product is CASGSSGAAYEQYF. Full variable domain (outside the CDR3, taken from reference TRBV28 and TRBJ2-7): DVKVTQSSRYLVKRTGEKVFLECVQDMDHENMFWYRQDPGLGLRLIYFSYDVKMKEKGDIPEGYSVSREKKERFSLILESASTNQTSMYLCASGSSGAAYEQYFGPGTRLTVT.